A selection of T cell receptor beta chains follows, all from one sample in a study of cytomegalovirus exposure and HLA in healthy donors. The table came from immunoSEQ multiplex PCR; TCRdb's copy has only in-frame clones and leaves some out. This table has 110,000 or so clones, 82% appearing once. Source material: PBMCs. The source of these receptors is a woman between 18 and 29 years old in good health and CMV-seronegative. Each CDR3 is given with its conserved first and last residue. D genes are given only for firm matches. Expanded clones get a size class; other rows say once, few or many, or leave the size out.

J gene | clone size | V gene | D gene | CDR3 DNA | CDR3 protein
TRBJ2-2 | . | TRBV29-1 | . | TGCAGCGTCGCTAGCACCGGGGAGCTGTTTTTT | CSVASTGELFF
TRBJ2-2 | . | TRBV19 | TRBD1 | TGTGCCAGTAACCAGGGGGACCCGACGAACACCGGGGAGCTGTTTTTT | CASNQGDPTNTGELFF
TRBJ2-7 | . | TRBV19 | . | TGTGCCAGTGGCAGCCTCGGGACGGGGGCCTACGAGCAGTACTTC | CASGSLGTGAYEQYF
TRBJ1-2 | few | TRBV7-9 | . | TGTGCCAGCAGCTTCACGGCAGGGATTAACTATGGCTACACCTTC | CASSFTAGINYGYTF
TRBJ1-5 | . | TRBV19 | TRBD1 | TGTGCCAGTAGTCGGTCAGGGGGTAATCAGCCCCAGCATTTT | CASSRSGGNQPQHF
TRBJ2-3 | . | TRBV14 | . | TGTGCCAGCAGCCACCCCCGCAGGGGGGTTGGCACAGATACGCAGTATTTT | CASSHPRRGVGTDTQYF
TRBJ2-7 | . | TRBV29-1 | TRBD2 | TGCAGCGTTGAGCGAAAGGGGGGACTAGCGTACGAGCAGTACTTC | CSVERKGGLAYEQYF
TRBJ1-1 | few | TRBV20-1 | . | TGCAGTCTTGACATGAACACTGAAGCTTTCTTT | CSLDMNTEAFF
TRBJ1-1 | . | TRBV19 | . | TGTGCCAGTAGCCGGTGGAACACTGAAGCTTTCTTT | CASSRWNTEAFF
TRBJ1-1 | few | TRBV19 | . | TGTGCCAGTAGTATGGGGGGGACTATGAACACTGAAGCTTTCTTT | CASSMGGTMNTEAFF
TRBJ2-1 | . | TRBV28 | TRBD1 | TGTGCCAGCAGTTTGGGACAGCTTTACAATGAGCAGTTCTTC | CASSLGQLYNEQFF
TRBJ2-1 | . | TRBV5-6 | TRBD1 | TGTGCCAGCAGCCCCCCGGGGGACAGGGGGCTCAATGAGCAGTTCTTC | CASSPPGDRGLNEQFF
TRBJ1-4 | . | TRBV25-1 | TRBD1 | TGTGCCAGCAGTCCGACAGGGGCTAATGAAAAACTGTTTTTT | CASSPTGANEKLFF
TRBJ1-1 | . | TRBV16 | . | TGTGCCAGCATCCTGGGACTTATGAACACTGAAGCTTTCTTT | CASILGLMNTEAFF
TRBJ2-5 | . | TRBV28 | . | TGTGCCAGCAGTACTAACCGTCTTGGGGGGAGGAAATACGAGACCCAGTACTTC | CASSTNRLGGRKYETQYF
TRBJ2-1 | . | TRBV7-2 | TRBD1 | TGTGCCAGCAGCTTTGCAGCCGCCGGGACAGTCGGATACAATGAGCAGTTCTTC | CASSFAAAGTVGYNEQFF
TRBJ1-1 | . | TRBV18 | . | TGTGCCAGCTCCCCCAGGGAACAAGACACTGAAGCTTTCTTT | CASSPREQDTEAFF
TRBJ2-3 | . | TRBV5-1 | TRBD2 | TGCGCCAGCAGCCCGGGGGGAGGGAGGGACACAGATACGCAGTATTTT | CASSPGGGRDTDTQYF
TRBJ2-3 | . | TRBV4-1 | TRBD2 | TGCGCCAGCAGCCACTCCCAGCGGGAGGGCACAGATACGCAGTATTTT | CASSHSQREGTDTQYF
TRBJ1-5 | . | TRBV6-5 | . | TGTGCCAGCAGTTACAAACTCTCGCCCGATCAGCCCCAGCATTTT | CASSYKLSPDQPQHF
TRBJ1-2 | . | TRBV9 | TRBD1 | TGTGCCAGCAGCTCCTCTCCGGGACAGGGAGGTGGCTACACCTTC | CASSSSPGQGGGYTF
TRBJ2-3 | . | TRBV30 | TRBD1 | TGTGCCTGGAGAATGACAGGGGTTCGGGATACGCAGTATTTT | CAWRMTGVRDTQYF
TRBJ1-1 | . | TRBV7-6 | . | TGTGCCAGCAGCCGCGGACAGAACACTGAAGCTTTCTTT | CASSRGQNTEAFF
TRBJ1-1 | . | TRBV18 | . | TGTGCCAGCTCACCAGGGCAATCGAACACTGAAGCTTTCTTT | CASSPGQSNTEAFF
TRBJ2-7 | . | TRBV19 | TRBD2 | TGTGCCAGTAGTATGAAGCGGGAGGACACCTACGAGCAGTACTTC | CASSMKREDTYEQYF
TRBJ2-2 | once | TRBV5-1 | . | TGCGCCAGCAGCTTGACGGTTCCGGACACCGGGGAGCTGTTTTTT | CASSLTVPDTGELFF
TRBJ1-2 | few | TRBV11-2 | TRBD1 | TGTGCCAGCAGCTTAAACGGGGACAGAGGACTCTATGGCTACACCTTC | CASSLNGDRGLYGYTF
TRBJ1-4 | few | TRBV5-5 | . | TGTGCCAGCAGCTCACAGGGTATAAAAGAAAAACTGTTTTTT | CASSSQGIKEKLFF
TRBJ1-1 | . | TRBV5-8 | TRBD1 | TGTGCCAGCAGCTTGGGGACAGGGGATAACACTGAAGCTTTCTTT | CASSLGTGDNTEAFF
TRBJ2-7 | . | TRBV4-2 | TRBD2 | TGTGCCAGCAGCCAAGAAAGCGGGAGCTCCTACGAGCAGTACTTC | CASSQESGSSYEQYF
TRBJ2-3 | once | TRBV7-2 | TRBD2 | TGTGCCAGCAGCTTGCCGGGGGGGCCGGGTACGCAGTATTTT | CASSLPGGPGTQYF
TRBJ2-7 | . | TRBV6-1 | TRBD1 | TGTGCCAGCAGTCTGAGACAGGGTTCCTACGAGCAGTACTTC | CASSLRQGSYEQYF
TRBJ2-6 | . | TRBV6-1 | . | TGTGCCAGCAGGAGGACAGTTTCTGGGGCCAACGTCCTGACTTTC | CASRRTVSGANVLTF
TRBJ2-2 | . | TRBV7-9 | . | TGTGCCAGCAGCTTAGATGCAGGGCGAGGGGAGCTGTTTTTT | CASSLDAGRGELFF
TRBJ2-1 | few | TRBV6-5 | . | TGTGCCAGCAGTTACTCGATCCAGGGCGAGCAGTTCTTC | CASSYSIQGEQFF
TRBJ2-5 | few | TRBV10-3 | . | TGTGCCATCAGTTCCGGGGTGGCGGAGACCCAGTACTTC | CAISSGVAETQYF
TRBJ1-4 | . | TRBV25-1 | TRBD1 | TGTGCCAGCAGTGATTTGAGGGGGCCGACTAATGAAAAACTGTTTTTT | CASSDLRGPTNEKLFF
TRBJ2-1 | . | TRBV7-9 | . | TGTGCCAGCAGCTTAGAAATCGTCCATGAGCAGTTCTTC | CASSLEIVHEQFF
TRBJ2-5 | . | TRBV6-5 | TRBD1 | TGTGCCAGCAGTTACATAGGGACAGGGTTTAAGGCGCAGTACTTC | CASSYIGTGFKAQYF
TRBJ1-2 | . | TRBV10-2 | . | TGCGCCAGCAGCCAAGGGACAAGATATGGCTACACCTTC | CASSQGTRYGYTF
TRBJ1-4 | . | TRBV18 | . | TGTGCCAGCTCGCTTACAGGGGAAAAACTGTTTTTT | CASSLTGEKLFF
TRBJ2-3 | . | TRBV28 | TRBD1 | TGTGCCAGCAGTTTATGGGGGACAGGGGGAGATACGCAGTATTTT | CASSLWGTGGDTQYF
TRBJ1-4 | . | TRBV6-5 | TRBD1 | TGTGCCAGCAGGCAGACAGGGACAACTAATGAAAAACTGTTTTTT | CASRQTGTTNEKLFF
TRBJ1-2 | . | TRBV10-2 | TRBD1 | TGCGCCAGCAGTGCGAGGGCAGGGGGGAACTATGGCTACACCTTC | CASSARAGGNYGYTF
TRBJ2-1 | . | TRBV27 | . | TGTGCCAGCAGTTTAAGAATAGTGAGTGAGCAGTTCTTC | CASSLRIVSEQFF
TRBJ2-1 | once | TRBV16 | . | TGTGCCAGCAGCCAAAGCCCCGGGGGTCGTAACAATGAGCAGTTCTTC | CASSQSPGGRNNEQFF
TRBJ1-3 | . | TRBV5-1 | . | TGCGCCAGCATTTGGGCCACAGGAAACACCATATATTTT | CASIWATGNTIYF
TRBJ2-3 | . | TRBV5-6 | TRBD2 | TGTGCCAGCAGCCACCCCACTGGCGGGGGGTTAGGTGGGACAGATACGCAGTATTTT | CASSHPTGGGLGGTDTQYF
TRBJ2-7 | . | TRBV18 | TRBD1 | TGTGCCAGCTCACCTTGGGACAGGGGGTACGAGCAGTACTTC | CASSPWDRGYEQYF
TRBJ2-6 | . | TRBV7-2 | TRBD2 | TGTGCCAGCAGCTTAGATGCTAGCGGGACTGGGGCCAACGTCCTGACTTTC | CASSLDASGTGANVLTF
TRBJ1-2 | few | TRBV5-1 | TRBD1 | TGCGCCAGCAGGGGGGACAGGCCAAACTATGGCTACACCTTC | CASRGDRPNYGYTF
TRBJ1-5 | . | TRBV10-3 | . | TGTGCCATCAGCCCTTCTAATCAGCCCCAGCATTTT | CAISPSNQPQHF
TRBJ1-2 | . | TRBV5-1 | . | TGCGCCAGCAGCCCGAGCGGGGGCGCGAGCTATGGCTACACCTTC | CASSPSGGASYGYTF
TRBJ1-1 | once | TRBV2 | . | TGTGCCAGCAGTGGTAACAGCCTGAACACTGAAGCTTTCTTT | CASSGNSLNTEAFF
TRBJ1-1 | . | TRBV5-6 | . | TGTGCCAGCAGCTACGGTTCGGGGAGGAACACTGAAGCTTTCTTT | CASSYGSGRNTEAFF
TRBJ1-1 | . | TRBV18 | . | TGTGCCAGCTCAACGGTACCCACTGAAGCTTTCTTT | CASSTVPTEAFF
TRBJ2-5 | . | TRBV7-2 | . | TGTGCCAGCAGCTTAGGGAACAGGCAAGAGACCCAGTACTTC | CASSLGNRQETQYF
TRBJ1-1 | . | TRBV30 | TRBD1 | TGTGCCTGGAGTATTGGGACAGGGAACACTGAAGCTTTCTTT | CAWSIGTGNTEAFF
TRBJ2-1 | . | TRBV19 | . | TGTGCCAGTAGTATTAACAGGGACAATGAGCAGTTCTTC | CASSINRDNEQFF